One sample yielded the 32 T cell receptor beta chains listed below, sequenced in a study of T cell changes during pregnancy in multiple sclerosis. The protocol was immunoSEQ multiplex PCR, while the TCRdb copy is restricted to in-frame clones and leaves out a portion. The data show roughly 39,000 clones, roughly 93% seen once. The specimen was CD4+ T cells from peripheral blood mononuclear cells, collected before pregnancy. These TCRs come from a female donor with multiple sclerosis, enrolled in a pregnancy study.

The chain combines TRBV7-3 with TRBJ1-1; the D is unclear. From germline, CDR1 is SGHTA and CDR2 FQGTGA. The germline V and J ends were trimmed by 5 bases and 0 bases, with 7 bases remaining between them. The CDR3 sequence is 13 residues long. CDR3: CASSQTVNTEAFF. CDR3 DNA: TGTGCCAGCAGCCAAACAGTGAACACTGAAGCTTTCTTT.

This clone turned up a few times. J is TRBJ1-2 and V is TRBV2; D ambiguous. This CDR3 has 13 amino acids. Trimming took off 2 bases at V and 5 bases at J, with 9 bases between the two ends. Germline V lookup: CDR1 SNHLY, CDR2 FYNNEI. The CDR3 reads CASSEMAEYGYTF. In nucleotides, the CDR3 is TGTGCCAGCAGTGAAATGGCAGAATATGGCTACACCTTC.

CDR3 in amino acids: CASSYSVPAGADTQYF. In DNA, the CDR3 is TGTGCCAGCAGTTACTCGGTCCCAGCGGGAGCAGATACGCAGTATTTT. This chain links TRBV6-5 with TRBJ2-3; 8 bases match TRBD2. The length of the CDR3 is 16 residues. J lost 4 bases, V lost 0 bases, and 6 bases had no gene match. The V gene's germline CDR1 is MNHEY and CDR2 SVGAGI.

This chain connects TRBV6-5 to TRBJ1-2; tentative D call: TRBD1 (6 bases). Germline CDR1 MNHEY, CDR2 SVGAGI. The CDR3 loop spans 15 amino acids. V lost 2 bases and J 4 bases, leaving 14 bases between the germline ends. CDR3 sequence: CASSYEVQGTYGYTF. The CDR3 region has the DNA TGTGCCAGCAGTTACGAGGTACAGGGAACCTATGGCTACACCTTC.

The chain is built from TRBV7-9 and TRBJ2-7; 8 positions match TRBD2. V dropped 0 bases and J dropped 1; count of bases not matched to a gene: 8. This CDR3 region has 17 residues. Per the germline V gene, CDR1 is SEHNR and CDR2 is FQNEAQ (reference sequence). The DNA of the CDR3 is TGTGCCAGCAGCTTAGCCGGAACGGGGGGGCAATCCTACGAGCAGTACTTC. Translating gives CASSLAGTGGQSYEQYF. Full variable domain (remainder filled in from reference TRBV7-9 and TRBJ2-7): DTGVSQNPRHKITKRGQNVTFRCDPISEHNRLYWYRQTLGQGPEFLTYFQNEAQLEKSRLLSDRFSAERPKGSFSTLEIQRTEQGDSAMYLCASSLAGTGGQSYEQYFGPGTRLTVT.

The chain employs TRBV5-1 and TRBJ2-1; the match to TRBD2 covers 9 bases. Germline values: CDR1 SGHRS, CDR2 YFSETQ. This CDR3 spans 17 amino acids. V lost 0 bases and J lost 6; bases outside the gene matches: 10. The CDR3 DNA follows: TGCGCCAGCAGCTTGGCTAGCGGGAATCGAGCCTCCAATGAGCAGTTCTTC. It codes for CASSLASGNRASNEQFF.

The rearrangement joins TRBV28 to TRBJ1-5; TRBD1 matches at 8 bases. The CDR3 extends over 17 amino acids. V was pared by 10 bases and J by 2 bases, with 16 bases of the junction left unmatched. Germline V gene sequence: CDR1 MDHEN, CDR2 SYDVKM. This CDR3 is CATHRGSSGGGNQPQHF. CDR3 sequence (DNA): TGTGCCACCCACAGGGGGTCTTCGGGTGGAGGCAATCAGCCCCAGCATTTT.

The chain links TRBV7-2 to TRBJ2-7; TRBD2 agrees at 9 bases. The junction had 11 bases not matched to a gene; V was cut back by 0 bases and J by 2 bases. CDR1 and CDR2 from the germline V gene are SGHTA and FQGNSA. There are 18 residues in the CDR3. CDR3 nucleotides: TGTGCCAGCAGCTTAGCTACTCCCGGGACTAGCTTCACCTACGAGCAGTACTTC. Residues: CASSLATPGTSFTYEQYF.

This chain joins TRBV5-4 and TRBJ1-2; 9 positions agree with TRBD1. The CDR3 is made up of 16 amino acids. Trimming at V came to 0 bases and at J to 5 bases, leaving 8 bases not matched to a gene. The germline CDR1 and CDR2 sequences are SGHNT and YYREEE (reference sequence). CDR3: CASSLVGGQGRYGYTF. The CDR3 nucleotides are TGTGCCAGCAGCTTGGTTGGGGGACAGGGACGTTATGGCTACACCTTC.

The genes are TRBV6-6 and TRBJ1-2; 8 nucleotides align to TRBD1. With V trimmed by 6 bases and J by 3 bases, 3 bases remained unmatched. Germline V gives CDR1 MNHNY, CDR2 SVGAGI (reference sequence). The CDR3 covers 13 residues. The CDR3 here is CASRDRVYYGYTF. In nucleotides, the CDR3 is TGTGCCAGCAGGGACAGGGTTTACTATGGCTACACCTTC.

CDR3 DNA sequence: TGTGCCAGCAGCCCTAGGGCGACGGAGGAAGAGACCCAGTACTTC. Translating it yields CASSPRATEEETQYF. J is TRBJ2-5 and V is TRBV2, with a tentative D call TRBD2 (5 bases). Germline V gene data show CDR1 as SNHLY and CDR2 as FYNNEI. V shed 6 bases and J shed 3 bases, with 17 bases lying between them. CDR3 length: 15 residues.

This clone was found once. The DNA of the CDR3 is TGTGCCAGCAGCTCCGCGAGGCCAGCTAACTATGGCTACACCTTC. Its translation is CASSSARPANYGYTF. The chain couples TRBV28 to TRBJ1-2, with unresolved D. The CDR3 has 15 amino acids. In germline, CDR1 is MDHEN, CDR2 SYDVKM. Trimming left V 6 bases short and J 0 bases short, with 14 bases between.

This chain connects TRBV19 to TRBJ2-2; 9 bases align to TRBD1. V shed 5 bases, J shed 7 bases, and the junction held 11 bases outside the gene matches. CDR1 is LNHDA and CDR2 is SQIVND in the germline V gene (reference sequence). This CDR3 has 16 amino acids. The CDR3 protein is CASSQPQGARGGELFF. For the CDR3, the DNA is TGTGCCAGTAGTCAACCACAGGGGGCGCGAGGCGGGGAGCTGTTTTTT.

This chain links TRBV7-2 with TRBJ2-3, with TRBD2 matching 9 bases. The CDR3 is 14 residues long. The V gene's germline CDR1 is SGHTA and CDR2 FQGNSA. Trimming took 5 bases from V and 7 from J; bases not matched to a gene: 7. This CDR3 reads CASSQGGGGNTQYF. DNA of the CDR3: TGTGCCAGCAGCCAAGGCGGGGGGGGCAATACGCAGTATTTT. Full variable domain (rest looked up from reference TRBV7-2 and TRBJ2-3): GAGVSQSPSNKVTEKGKDVELRCDPISGHTALYWYRQSLGQGLEFLIYFQGNSAPDKSGLPSDRFSAERTGGSVSTLTIQRTQQEDSAVYLCASSQGGGGNTQYFGPGTRLTVL.

The chain combines TRBV28 with TRBJ1-4; TRBD1 is a possible D gene (5 bases). The CDR3 runs to 17 residues. The germline gives CDR1 MDHEN, CDR2 SYDVKM. V gave up 1 base and J gave up 0 bases, with 12 bases separating them. The DNA of the CDR3 is TGTGCCAGCAGTTTATTAATCGGGGGGGCAACTAATGAAAAACTGTTTTTT. Protein sequence: CASSLLIGGATNEKLFF.

This chain links TRBV7-9 with TRBJ2-3; 10 positions match TRBD1. Trimming took 5 bases from V and 2 from J; bases not matched to a gene: 10. This CDR3 is built from 17 residues. The germline V gene has CDR1 SEHNR and CDR2 FQNEAQ (reference sequence). CDR3 amino acids: CASSTPGQGRDTDTQYF. CDR3 nucleotides: TGTGCCAGCAGCACGCCGGGACAGGGGCGGGACACAGATACGCAGTATTTT.

The gene calls are TRBV2 and TRBJ1-2, with 8 bases lining up with TRBD1. V trimming: 5 bases; J trimming: 5 bases; junction bases outside the gene matches: 7. This CDR3 has 14 residues. Germline-derived CDR1 and CDR2 are SNHLY and FYNNEI. CDR3 sequence (DNA): TGTGCCAGCAGTACCCGACAGGGGAGTTATGGCTACACCTTC. Amino acid sequence: CASSTRQGSYGYTF. Filled out from reference TRBV2 and TRBJ1-2, the complete variable domain reads EPEVTQTPSHQVTQMGQEVILRCVPISNHLYFYWYRQILGQKVEFLVSFYNNEISEKSEIFDDQFSVERPDGSNFTLKIRSTKLEDSAMYFCASSTRQGSYGYTFGSGTRLTVV.

The chain joins TRBV7-2 to TRBJ2-1; TRBD1 is a possible D gene (5 bases). Germline V lookup: CDR1 SGHTA, CDR2 FQGNSA. Trimming left V 4 bases short and J 10 bases short, with 11 bases between. The CDR3 totals 12 residues. The CDR3 sequence: CASSYGRVEQFF. CDR3 coding DNA: TGTGCCAGCAGCTACGGCAGGGTCGAGCAGTTCTTC.

The chain combines TRBV18 with TRBJ1-6, with D unclear. CDR1 KGHSH and CDR2 LQKENI come from the germline V gene. Trimming took 6 bases from V and 8 from J, leaving 20 bases between them. The CDR3 totals 16 residues. This CDR3 reads CASSLARRGWDSPLHF. CDR3 nucleotide sequence: TGTGCCAGCTCCCTTGCACGACGGGGTTGGGATTCACCCCTCCACTTT.

V gene TRBV12-5 combines with J gene TRBJ2-5, with 7 bases lining up with TRBD2. Germline-derived CDR1 and CDR2 are LGHNT and FRNRAP. V shed 0 bases and J 5 bases; nucleotides not matched to a gene: 9. The CDR3 spans 16 residues. The CDR3, as DNA: TGTGCTAGTGGTTTGGTATCGGGACTATCTACTGAGACCCAGTACTTC. It specifies CASGLVSGLSTETQYF.

The V gene is TRBV9, the J gene TRBJ2-2; 7 bases align to TRBD2. V was pared by 3 bases and J by 8 bases, with 13 bases of the junction left unmatched. Germline lookup yields CDR1 SGDLS and CDR2 YYNGEE. The length of the CDR3 is 16 residues. The CDR3 DNA reads as TGTGCCAGCAGCGCCCTGGGGAGGGCCTTTACGGGGGAGCTGTTTTTT. It is translated as CASSALGRAFTGELFF.

The count of this clone is one. The J gene is TRBJ1-2, the V gene TRBV27; 9 nucleotides line up with TRBD1. Germline CDR1 and CDR2: MNHEY and SMNVEV (reference sequence). The V segment lost 2 bases and the J segment 8 bases; nucleotides outside the gene matches: 9. The CDR3 extends over 15 amino acids. The CDR3 coding sequence is TGTGCCAGCAGTTTACGGAGACAGGGGGGTTCGGGCTACACCTTC. This encodes CASSLRRQGGSGYTF.

This chain connects TRBV29-1 to TRBJ2-7, with D uncertain. Germline V gene lookup returns CDR1 SQVTM and CDR2 ANQGSEA. V was trimmed by 4 bases and J by 2 bases, leaving 9 bases between them. This CDR3 spans 12 amino acids. The CDR3 DNA follows: TGCAGCGTTGCCCCCACGGCCTACGAGCAGTACTTC. This sequence encodes CSVAPTAYEQYF.

This chain's CDR3 is CASSQMVWDGLADFGQFF. In nucleotides, the CDR3 is TGTGCCAGTAGTCAGATGGTGTGGGACGGACTAGCAGATTTCGGGCAGTTCTTC. This chain uses TRBV19 with TRBJ2-1, with 8 bases that match TRBD2. Germline V gene sequence: CDR1 LNHDA, CDR2 SQIVND (reference sequence). The CDR3 has 18 residues. Trimming took 5 bases from V and 12 from J; bases not matched to a gene: 24. The full variable domain, its missing parts supplied by reference TRBV19 and TRBJ2-1, is DGGITQSPKYLFRKEGQNVTLSCEQNLNHDAMYWYRQDPGQGLRLIYYSQIVNDFQKGDIAEGYSVSREKKESFPLTVTSAQKNPTAFYLCASSQMVWDGLADFGQFFGPGTRLTVL.

The genes are TRBV28 and TRBJ2-1, with 13 nucleotides matching TRBD2. V lost 5 bases and J lost 4; bases outside the gene matches: 11. The CDR3 is 18 residues long. CDR1 MDHEN and CDR2 SYDVKM come from the germline V gene. As DNA, the CDR3 is TGTGCCAGCAGTCCCCCGGGGACTAGCGGGAAGATATACAATGAGCAGTTCTTC. Translating gives CASSPPGTSGKIYNEQFF.

This chain links TRBV5-6 with TRBJ2-7; 8 bases align to TRBD1. V was pared by 1 base and J by 4 bases, with 7 bases of the junction left unmatched. The CDR3 covers 15 residues. In germline, CDR1 is SGHDT, CDR2 YYEEEE. DNA of the CDR3: TGTGCCAGCAGCTTGAATGGGCAGGGGGCATACGAGCAGTACTTC. It codes for CASSLNGQGAYEQYF. Full variable domain (remainder filled in from reference TRBV5-6 and TRBJ2-7): DAGVTQSPTHLIKTRGQQVTLRCSPKSGHDTVSWYQQALGQGPQFIFQYYEEEERQRGNFPDRFSGHQFPNYSSELNVNALLLGDSALYLCASSLNGQGAYEQYFGPGTRLTVT.

The chain combines TRBV10-3 with TRBJ2-2, with D possibly being TRBD1 (6 bases). The CDR3 contains 15 residues. V lost 3 bases and J 3 bases, leaving 11 bases between the germline ends. Looked up from germline, CDR1 is ENHRY and CDR2 is SYGVKD. DNA of the CDR3: TGTGCCATCAGTGACCAGGGGTGGTACACCGGGGAGCTGTTTTTT. Translating gives CAISDQGWYTGELFF.

The genes are TRBV2 and TRBJ2-1; 10 bases are shared with TRBD2. The V gene end was trimmed by 5 bases and the J gene end by 4 bases; junction bases not matched to a gene: 20. Germline-derived CDR1 and CDR2 are SNHLY and FYNNEI. This CDR3 is built from 20 residues. This CDR3 is CASSPHAASGSSLVYNEQFF. The CDR3 region has the DNA TGTGCCAGCAGTCCTCACGCGGCTAGCGGGAGTTCGTTGGTTTACAATGAGCAGTTCTTC.

V is TRBV14 and J is TRBJ2-1, with 7 bases lining up with TRBD2. The CDR3 runs 19 residues. V was clipped by 0 bases and J by 8 bases; unmatched bases: 19. Germline V gene lookup returns CDR1 SGHDN and CDR2 FVKESK. The CDR3 here is CASSQERNLIREGRDEQFF. CDR3 in DNA: TGTGCCAGCAGCCAAGAAAGAAACTTAATCAGGGAGGGCCGAGATGAGCAGTTCTTC.

The chain couples TRBV9 to TRBJ1-4; D may be TRBD1 (6 bases). Trimming stripped 4 bases from V and 8 bases from J, with 18 bases between. Germline V gene data show CDR1 as SGDLS and CDR2 as YYNGEE. This CDR3 has 15 amino acids. The CDR3 region is CASSPAGGLGEKLFF. The CDR3 nucleotides are TGTGCCAGCAGCCCGGCGGGGGGCTTGGGGGAAAAACTGTTTTTT.

The chain couples TRBV6-5 to TRBJ2-2; no clear D gene. The germline gives CDR1 MNHEY, CDR2 SVGAGI. Between the trimmed V and J ends, which lost 2 bases and 8 bases, there was a span of 12 bases. This CDR3 has 14 amino acids. CDR3 protein: CASSYRILVGELFF. CDR3 nucleotides: TGTGCCAGCAGTTACCGGATCCTAGTAGGGGAGCTGTTTTTT.

V is TRBV6-1 and J is TRBJ2-3, with D hard to call. This CDR3 contains 16 residues. Trimming removed 4 bases from V and 4 bases from J, with 18 bases in between. Germline values: CDR1 MNHNS, CDR2 SASEGT. The CDR3 DNA reads as TGTGCCAGCAGTGCCCGGAGTGTTTCCCGTGCAGATACGCAGTATTTT. This codes for CASSARSVSRADTQYF.